This TCR beta chain was profiled in a study of cytomegalovirus exposure and HLA in healthy donors. At the level of the study: An earlier analysis identified under 130 million unique TCR beta sequences in 150 million to 200 million T cells. Study conclusions and caveats: Because they were indistinguishable, some V segments, including TRBV6-2 and TRBV6-3, were excluded.

For this clone: The target antigen is unknown.

In germline, CDR1 is KGHSH, CDR2 LQKENI. This CDR3 has 15 amino acids. Trimming cost V 2 bases and J 1 base, with 11 bases left between them. Both 60 Vbeta primers and 13 Jbeta primers went into the PCR. The protocol was immunoSEQ multiplex PCR, while the TCRdb copy is restricted to in-frame clones and leaves out a portion. The sample contains 85,000 to 100,000 clones, about 78% of which appear only once. The source material was PBMCs. The V gene is TRBV18, the J gene TRBJ1-1, with unresolved D. The clonotype originates from a woman between 40 and 55 years old in good health and CMV-seropositive. CDR3: CASSPESGKNTEAFF. In DNA form, the CDR3 reads TGTGCCAGCTCACCAGAAAGCGGGAAGAACACTGAAGCTTTCTTT.